The 2 T cell receptor beta chains reported below all come from one sample, sequenced in a study of blood T cell repertoires in COVID-19. TCRdb's copy holds only in-frame clones and misses some; the assay was immunoSEQ multiplex PCR. The table includes roughly 200,000 clones, roughly 80% detected once. The specimen sequenced was PBMCs or T cells enriched from blood (not recorded which). Source of these receptors: a woman aged 55-70 years with acute COVID-19.

The gene calls are TRBV7-9 and TRBJ2-6; D remains ambiguous. Trimming removed 4 bases at V and 0 bases at J, with 4 bases between. Germline V CDR1 and CDR2: SEHNR, FQNEAQ (reference sequence). This CDR3 is built from 14 residues. The CDR3 region has the DNA TGTGCCAGCAGCTATAGCTCTGGGGCCAACGTCCTGACTTTC. This gives the protein CASSYSSGANVLTF.

The chain couples TRBV6-2 or TRBV6-3 to TRBJ1-5; 10 nucleotides align to TRBD1. From germline, CDR1 is MNHEY and CDR2 SVGEGT. The CDR3 is made up of 18 amino acids. V gave up 0 bases and J gave up 1 base; unmatched junction bases: 6. CDR3 in amino acids: CASSYSRDRGGSNQPQHF. The DNA of the CDR3 is TGTGCCAGCAGTTACTCGAGGGACAGGGGTGGCAGCAATCAGCCCCAGCATTTT.